These 7 T cell receptor beta chains were all obtained from the same sample, sequenced in a study of T cell changes during pregnancy in multiple sclerosis. TCRdb keeps only in-frame clones here, not all; method: immunoSEQ multiplex PCR. This table has about 100,000 clones, around 93% appearing once. The starting material was peripheral blood, obtained before pregnancy. These receptors all stem from a female donor with multiple sclerosis, enrolled in a pregnancy study.

This chain links TRBV25-1 with TRBJ2-7; the match to TRBD1 covers 10 bases. Germline-derived CDR1 and CDR2 are MGHDK and SYGVNS. The CDR3 is 13 amino acids. After removal of 4 bases from V and 3 bases from J, the junction contained 0 bases not matched to a gene. CDR3 amino acids: CASSGDRGYEQYF. For the CDR3, the DNA is TGTGCCAGCAGTGGGGACAGGGGCTACGAGCAGTACTTC.

The CDR3 coding sequence is TGTGCCTGGAGCCACGGACAGGCTGTTAATGAAAAACTGTTTTTT. It specifies CAWSHGQAVNEKLFF. The rearrangement links TRBV30 to TRBJ1-4; 7 nucleotides agree with TRBD1. V shed 3 bases, J shed 4 bases, and the junction held 8 bases outside the gene matches. The CDR3 is 15 amino acids. Germline lookup yields CDR1 GTSNPN and CDR2 SVGIG (reference sequence).

This chain connects TRBV4-3 to TRBJ2-7; 7 bases align to TRBD2. The CDR3 has 16 amino acids. V lost 0 bases and J lost 2; bases outside the gene matches: 7. Germline V CDR1 and CDR2: LGHNA, YSLEER. CDR3 nucleotides: TGCGCCAGCAGCCAAGATTTTTCGCGGGGGACCTACGAGCAGTACTTC. It specifies CASSQDFSRGTYEQYF.

The chain links TRBV6-5 to TRBJ1-1, with D unclear. CDR3 length equals 15 residues. CDR1 is MNHEY and CDR2 is SVGAGI in the germline V gene. V gave up 0 bases and J gave up 2 bases, with 10 bases separating them. DNA of the CDR3: TGTGCCAGCAGTTACTCGGTACAGACCAACACTGAAGCTTTCTTT. Its protein product is CASSYSVQTNTEAFF.

The J gene is TRBJ1-5, the V gene TRBV4-1; D not resolved. CDR1 and CDR2 (germline): MGHRA, YSYEKL. This CDR3 comprises 15 residues. V was shortened by 1 base and J by 2 bases, with 9 bases between the two germline ends. CDR3 amino acids: CASSQGAVGNQPQHF. As DNA, the CDR3 is TGCGCCAGCAGCCAAGGGGCCGTGGGCAATCAGCCCCAGCATTTT.

This rearrangement joins TRBV12-5 to TRBJ2-5; TRBD2 matches at 14 bases. Germline loops: CDR1 LGHNT, CDR2 FRNRAP. The CDR3 has 17 amino acids. J lost 5 bases, V lost 5 bases, and 10 bases had no gene match. The CDR3 nucleotides are TGTGCTAGTGGTCCGGGACTAGCGGGAGTAGACGGGGAGACCCAGTACTTC. It specifies CASGPGLAGVDGETQYF.

The V and J genes are TRBV10-1 and TRBJ2-7; 7 nucleotides match TRBD1. Trimming took 6 bases from V and 6 from J; bases not matched to a gene: 20. The V gene's germline CDR1 is WNHNN and CDR2 SYGVQD (reference sequence). The length of the CDR3 is 17 residues. The CDR3 loop reads CASRNHLTLSQGTEQYF. The DNA of the CDR3 is TGCGCCAGCAGAAACCACCTAACCCTATCACAGGGGACCGAGCAGTACTTC.